A selection of T cell receptor beta chains follows, all from one sample in a study of Graves' ophthalmopathy and Graves' hyperthyroidism. TCRdb itself ran the multiplex PCR reads through MiXCR, one entry per CDR3 protein. The sample includes approximately 45,000 distinct CDR3 sequences, 50% seen only once; the top ten take about 24%. The material sequenced was peripheral blood. The receptors shown here come from an adult man with Graves' ophthalmopathy. Both conserved end residues are part of each CDR3.

j_gene,v_gene,CDR3aa
TRBJ2-1,TRBV9,CASSVATSGGTDTQFF
TRBJ1-1,TRBV18,CASSPDRGNTEAFF
TRBJ2-2,TRBV20-1,CSAREGGTGELCF
TRBJ2-3,TRBV11-2,CASSFTSGEDTQYF
TRBJ2-7,TRBV9,CASSVGGTEQYF
TRBJ1-1,TRBV20-1,CSATGQGAEAFF
TRBJ2-5,TRBV29-1,CSVDGQKQETQYF
TRBJ2-3,TRBV2,CTSIQGGGSTDTQYF
TRBJ1-1,TRBV29-1,CSVLDRAPEAFF
TRBJ1-5,TRBV6-4,CASSPTGGDTGGPSNQPQHF
TRBJ1-4,TRBV7-9,CASSLGGISEKLFF
TRBJ2-6,TRBV13,CASSLRRDSGANVLTF
TRBJ1-3,TRBV13,CASSVSVGTLSGNTIYF
TRBJ1-6,TRBV20-1,CSARGTGVDSPLHF
TRBJ2-3,TRBV25-1,CASSDGLDPDTQYF
TRBJ1-3,TRBV19,CASSNSPRVLFGNTIYF
TRBJ2-7,TRBV25-1,CATLSGRDEQYF
TRBJ1-2,TRBV4-2,CASSQDPPTAAGEDYGYTF
TRBJ2-7,TRBV20-1,CSRAGGDSGEQYF
TRBJ2-7,TRBV11-2,CASSPMDRSNEQYF
TRBJ2-5,TRBV5-1,CASSTSDRTSGPQETQYF
TRBJ2-5,TRBV7-6,CASSRGPAGEETQYF
TRBJ1-1,TRBV18,CASSPQGGAEAFF
TRBJ2-3,TRBV6-5,CASSEEGSGGTDTQYF
TRBJ2-1,TRBV5-1,CASRLTSGAYNEQFF
TRBJ1-3,TRBV29-1,CSDESSGNTIYF
TRBJ2-7,TRBV7-4,CASSQLPTGAANEQYF
TRBJ1-6,TRBV20-1,CGGNENSPLHF
TRBJ2-7,TRBV9,CASSPRRGAGEQYF